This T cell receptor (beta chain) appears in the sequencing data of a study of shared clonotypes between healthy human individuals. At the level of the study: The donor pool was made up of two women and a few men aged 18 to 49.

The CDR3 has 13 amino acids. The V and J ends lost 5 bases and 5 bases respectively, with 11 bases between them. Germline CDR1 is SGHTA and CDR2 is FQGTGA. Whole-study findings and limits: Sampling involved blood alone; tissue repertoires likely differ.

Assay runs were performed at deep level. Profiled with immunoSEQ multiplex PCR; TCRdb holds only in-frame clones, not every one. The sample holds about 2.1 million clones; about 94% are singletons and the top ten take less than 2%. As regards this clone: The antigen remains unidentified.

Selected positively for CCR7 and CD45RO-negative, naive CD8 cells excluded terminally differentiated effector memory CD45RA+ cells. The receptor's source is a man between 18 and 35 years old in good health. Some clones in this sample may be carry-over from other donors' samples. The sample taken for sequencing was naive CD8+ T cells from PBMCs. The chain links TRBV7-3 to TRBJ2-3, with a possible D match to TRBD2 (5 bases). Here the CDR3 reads CASSRARGDTQYF. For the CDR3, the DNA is TGTGCCAGCAGCCGGGCCCGGGGAGATACGCAGTATTTT. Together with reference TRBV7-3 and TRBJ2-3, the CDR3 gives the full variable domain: GAGVSQTPSNKVTEKGKYVELRCDPISGHTALYWYRQSLGQGPEFLIYFQGTGAADDSGLPNDRFFAVRPEGSVSTLKIQRTERGDSAVYLCASSRARGDTQYFGPGTRLTVL.